A selection of T cell receptor beta chains follows, all from one sample in a study of cytomegalovirus exposure and HLA in healthy donors. Clones were sequenced by immunoSEQ multiplex PCR, and TCRdb holds only the in-frame ones, with some missing. The table includes about 94,000 clones, approximately 7.1% detected once. Sequenced input: PBMCs. Source of these receptors: a man in his fifties or sixties in good health and CMV-seronegative. The conserved cysteine and the conserved F or W are not part of the CDR3 here. Each record gives: J gene, V gene, CDR3 protein.

. | TRBV7-3 | ASSIGTGDEQY
TRBJ2-5 | TRBV7-6 | ASSRQGQETQY
TRBJ2-5 | TRBV7-3 | ASSSHSGETQY
TRBJ2-1 | TRBV5-1 | ASSVRGVGYNEQF
TRBJ1-4 | TRBV5-1 | ASSSGPLEKLF
TRBJ2-3 | TRBV6-1 | ASSVQSGLTGGADTQY
TRBJ2-7 | TRBV10-3 | AISGGSGGREQY
TRBJ2-3 | TRBV6-4 | ASSVLAGGSTDTQY
TRBJ1-2 | TRBV5-6 | ASTKRTGVYYGYT
TRBJ2-7 | TRBV7-9 | ASSLAVRLAGALAYEQY
TRBJ2-7 | TRBV2 | ASRQGTVPEQY
TRBJ2-7 | TRBV28 | ASRGWGNSYEQY
TRBJ2-1 | TRBV28 | ASSYGLAGGLGNEQF
TRBJ1-4 | TRBV6-1 | ASSEDERANEKLF
TRBJ2-1 | TRBV5-4 | ASSSGTRGSEGVF
TRBJ2-3 | TRBV6-5 | ATQLTGSTGTQY
TRBJ1-4 | TRBV4-2 | ASSQPQSEREKLF
TRBJ2-2 | TRBV28 | ASSLWGPGELF
TRBJ2-5 | TRBV28 | ASSLIAGRRQETQY
TRBJ2-3 | TRBV27 | ASSFLSFSSTDTQY
TRBJ1-5 | TRBV2 | ASSEGDRLYQPQH
TRBJ1-5 | TRBV7-2 | ASSLRGRGNQPQH
TRBJ2-2 | TRBV10-3 | AISDLAGASGELF
TRBJ1-2 | TRBV5-4 | ASSLEGAGYT
TRBJ1-4 | TRBV7-8 | ASREGATNEKLF
TRBJ1-2 | TRBV15 | ATSRRRGGNYGYT
TRBJ2-3 | TRBV4-1 | ASSLGTNPILYTQY
TRBJ2-5 | TRBV30 | AWSPGVRETQY
TRBJ2-2 | TRBV7-6 | ASSFPASGGANTGELF
TRBJ1-1 | TRBV29-1 | SADRVGTEAF
TRBJ2-1 | TRBV27 | ASSSPLAGGQF
TRBJ2-4 | TRBV29-1 | SPAPNREAKNIQY
TRBJ2-1 | TRBV7-2 | ASSPRLAASSYNEQF
TRBJ1-6 | TRBV27 | ASKNRGHIGSPLH
TRBJ2-3 | TRBV10-2 | ASSLSPGGQGITDTQY
TRBJ2-5 | TRBV7-3 | ASSPDRVETQY
TRBJ2-7 | TRBV28 | ASSSGNNYEQY
TRBJ2-5 | TRBV6-6 | ASSLQGGETQY
TRBJ2-5 | TRBV5-1 | ASSLTIGGSVETQY
TRBJ2-7 | TRBV9 | ASSVALDSFYEQY
TRBJ1-5 | TRBV18 | ASSTEVNQPQH